This TCR beta chain was sequenced in a study of T cells in Graves' hyperthyroidism and ophthalmopathy. This clonotype was found many times. It was uncontrolled infection, other autoimmune disease, pregnancy or lactation that excluded patients. Germline V gene lookup returns CDR1 MDHEN and CDR2 SYDVKM. V lost 6 bases and J lost 4; bases outside the gene matches: 10. This CDR3 region has 17 residues. TCR beta CDR3 sequences were amplified from RNA transcripts. The HTBI primer set was used in a first-round RT-PCR of the TCR CDR3. TCRdb reprocessed the multiplex PCR reads via MiXCR and lists one record per CDR3 protein. In the table there are about 400,000 distinct CDR3 sequences, over 11% of which are singletons.

Sequences were obtained from blood. This TCR came from a man aged 50 to 59 with Graves' ophthalmopathy. J is TRBJ2-1 and V is TRBV28; 12 nucleotides align to TRBD2. The CDR3 is CASSPHIGLAGYNEQFF. The CDR3 bases are TGTGCCAGCAGCCCGCATATTGGACTAGCGGGGTACAATGAGCAGTTCTTC.